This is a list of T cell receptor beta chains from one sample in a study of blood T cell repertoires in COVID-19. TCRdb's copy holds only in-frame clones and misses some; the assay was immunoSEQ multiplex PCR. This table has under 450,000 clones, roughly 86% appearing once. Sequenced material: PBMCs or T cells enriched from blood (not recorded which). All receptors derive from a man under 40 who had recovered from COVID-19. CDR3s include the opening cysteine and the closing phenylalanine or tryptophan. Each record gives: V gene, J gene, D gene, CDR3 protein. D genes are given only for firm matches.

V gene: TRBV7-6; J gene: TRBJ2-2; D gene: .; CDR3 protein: CASSLAGTNTGELFF
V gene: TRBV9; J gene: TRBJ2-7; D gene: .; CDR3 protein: CASSVGVGGNEQYF
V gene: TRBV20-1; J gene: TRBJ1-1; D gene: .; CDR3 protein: CSARGETEAFF
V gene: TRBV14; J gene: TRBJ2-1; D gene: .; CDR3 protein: CASSQVFRGEQFF
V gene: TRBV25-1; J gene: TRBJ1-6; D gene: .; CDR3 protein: CASSEPQQGSSPLHF
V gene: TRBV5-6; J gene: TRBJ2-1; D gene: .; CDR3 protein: CASSLARTSWFF
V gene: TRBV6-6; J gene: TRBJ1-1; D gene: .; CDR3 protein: CASSYSRGTEAFF
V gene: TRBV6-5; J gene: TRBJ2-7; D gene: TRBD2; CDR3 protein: CASRRTGTTYEQYF
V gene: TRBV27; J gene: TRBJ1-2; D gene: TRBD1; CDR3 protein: CASSPSSGGGYGYTF
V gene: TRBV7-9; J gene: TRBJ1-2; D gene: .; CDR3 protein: CASSLETPFYGYTF
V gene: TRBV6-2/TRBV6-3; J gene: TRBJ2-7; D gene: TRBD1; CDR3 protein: CASSYSNRGASYEQYF
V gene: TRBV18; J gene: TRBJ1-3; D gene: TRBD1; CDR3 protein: CASSSGQGALGNTIYF
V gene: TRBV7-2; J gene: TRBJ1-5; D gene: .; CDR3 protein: CASSLLVGGAGQPQHF
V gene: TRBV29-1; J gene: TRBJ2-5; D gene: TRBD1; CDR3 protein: CSVELGTGPLTQYF
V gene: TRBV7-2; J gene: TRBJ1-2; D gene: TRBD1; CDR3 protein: CASSGTGFYGYTF
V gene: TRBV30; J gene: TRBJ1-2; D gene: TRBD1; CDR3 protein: CAWTTGTGYGYTF
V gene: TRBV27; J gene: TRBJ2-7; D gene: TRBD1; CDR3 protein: CASGKWDSSYEQYF
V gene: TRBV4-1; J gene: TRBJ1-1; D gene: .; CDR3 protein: CASSHGNTNTEAFF
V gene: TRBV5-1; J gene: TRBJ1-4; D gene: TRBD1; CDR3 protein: CASSPVGTADEKLFF
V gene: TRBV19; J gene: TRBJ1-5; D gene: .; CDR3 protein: CASSIDSANQPQHF
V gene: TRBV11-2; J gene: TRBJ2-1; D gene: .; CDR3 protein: CASSSRRNEQFF
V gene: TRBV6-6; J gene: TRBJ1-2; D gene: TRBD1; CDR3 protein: CASRAGTGDGYTF
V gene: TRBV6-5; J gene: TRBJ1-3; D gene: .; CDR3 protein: CASSFNPTPGNTIYF
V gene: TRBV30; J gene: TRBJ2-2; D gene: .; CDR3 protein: CAWSVGRGYTGELFF
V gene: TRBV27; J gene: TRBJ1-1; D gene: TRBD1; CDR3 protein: CASHGTGGVDTEAFF
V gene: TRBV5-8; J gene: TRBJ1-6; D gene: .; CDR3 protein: CASSLASSQGINSPLHF